Given below is one T cell receptor beta chain in context. Antigen specificity is unknown. The sample originates from a study of identical twins. Study-level points and caveats: Invariant populations such as MAIT and iNKT cells could partly muddle zero-insertion analyses. The degree of excess twin sharing was weaker in beta out-of-frame sequences.

V dropped 4 bases and J dropped 3; count of bases not matched to a gene: 6. The CDR3 runs 17 residues. Germline-derived CDR1 and CDR2 are SGHKS and YYEKEE (reference sequence). One entry per CDR3 protein results from TCRdb running MiXCR on the 5' RACE reads. The data hold about 530,000 distinct CDR3 sequences, with under 25% observed a single time. These same data were also listed under a study on yellow fever vaccine responses in identical twins. That report notes: Vaccine-induced T cell responses in twins were reportedly observed to appear partly convergent, partly personalized.

The source material was CD4+ T cells sorted from blood. The receptor was derived from a woman in her late teens or twenties in good health. The gene calls are TRBV5-5 and TRBJ2-1, with 14 bases lining up with TRBD2. CDR3 nucleotides: TGTGCCAGCAGCCTCGGGACTAGCGGGAGCGGCTACAATGAGCAGTTCTTC. Protein: CASSLGTSGSGYNEQFF.